These 31 T cell receptor beta chains were sequenced from one sample in a study of blood T cell repertoires in COVID-19. Assay: immunoSEQ multiplex PCR; the TCRdb copy retains only in-frame clones and omits some. The sample holds roughly 170,000 clones, approximately 84% seen once. The specimen was peripheral blood. The receptors here all came from a human donor in a cohort sampled during active COVID-19.

This rearrangement joins TRBV30 to TRBJ2-7, with a weak D call TRBD2 (5 bases). V was clipped by 0 bases and J by 4 bases, with 13 bases between them. The V gene's germline CDR1 is GTSNPN and CDR2 SVGIG (reference sequence). The CDR3 runs to 14 residues. The CDR3 sequence: CAWSVRGGVYEQYF. Here the CDR3 DNA reads TGTGCCTGGAGTGTACGGGGTGGCGTGTACGAGCAGTACTTC.

The chain couples TRBV2 to TRBJ2-7, with 9 bases aligning to TRBD1. The J segment lost 1 base and the V segment lost 5 bases, leaving 3 bases of the junction unmatched. Germline lookup yields CDR1 SNHLY and CDR2 FYNNEI. The CDR3 totals 14 residues. CDR3 in amino acids: CASSPGQGSYEQYF. DNA of the CDR3: TGTGCCAGCAGTCCGGGACAGGGATCCTACGAGCAGTACTTC.

The V and J genes are TRBV19 and TRBJ2-5; 7 bases are a match to TRBD2. Germline V gene sequence: CDR1 LNHDA, CDR2 SQIVND (reference sequence). The ends lost 8 bases at V and 5 bases at J; junction bases unmatched: 2. The CDR3 length is 11 residues. CDR3 sequence reads: CASVAGETQYF. For the CDR3, the DNA is TGTGCCAGTGTAGCGGGTGAGACCCAGTACTTC.

J is TRBJ2-1 and V is TRBV5-1; a possible D gene is TRBD2 (5 bases). CDR1 and CDR2 (germline): SGHRS, YFSETQ. Between the trimmed V and J ends, which lost 4 bases and 0 bases, there was a span of 11 bases. The CDR3 contains 15 residues. CDR3 residues: CASSQSGPSYNEQFF. In DNA, the CDR3 is TGCGCCAGCAGCCAAAGCGGACCCTCCTACAATGAGCAGTTCTTC.

The chain uses TRBV12-1 and TRBJ2-3; the table names TRBD2, a call not compared with the DNA. TRBV12-1 is a listed pseudogene. The CDR3 runs 20 residues. The CDR3 reads CASSFYSPAGGQASTDTQYF. DNA for the CDR3: TGTGCCAGCAGCTTTTATTCGCCAGCGGGGGGCCAGGCAAGCACAGATACGCAGTATTTT.

This sequence joins TRBV6-5 and TRBJ2-5, with D perhaps matching TRBD2 (6 bases). This CDR3 has 12 residues. Per the germline V gene, CDR1 is MNHEY and CDR2 is SVGAGI. Trimming took off 6 bases at V and 7 bases at J, with 12 bases between the two ends. CDR3 protein: CASRSGLGTQYF. DNA for the CDR3: TGTGCCAGCAGGTCGGGACTGGGGACCCAGTACTTC.

This clone was seen a single time. The chain links TRBV5-4 to TRBJ1-2; 7 nucleotides agree with TRBD1. Trimming removed 1 base from V and 5 bases from J; junction bases left unmatched: 5. Germline CDR1 SGHNT, CDR2 YYREEE (reference sequence). The CDR3 extends over 14 amino acids. DNA of the CDR3: TGTGCCAGCAGCTTGACAGGGGCGGGTTATGGCTACACCTTC. Protein: CASSLTGAGYGYTF.

This clone was seen only once. The chain combines TRBV11-2 with TRBJ2-7; 8 nucleotides match TRBD1. Trimming cost V 6 bases and J 3 bases; bases outside gene matches: 10. CDR1 is SGHAT, CDR2 FQNNGV, per germline. CDR3 length equals 15 residues. The CDR3 DNA reads TGTGCCAGCAGGCCTACCGGGACAGGAGTCTACGAGCAGTACTTC. Protein sequence: CASRPTGTGVYEQYF.

This sequence joins TRBV4-1 and TRBJ1-4, with 9 bases that match TRBD1. This CDR3 is built from 15 residues. Losses at the gene ends were 5 bases for V and 7 bases for J; bases not matched to a gene: 8. Per germline, CDR1 MGHRA and CDR2 YSYEKL. The DNA for the CDR3 is TGCGCCAGCAGCTTTCGGGACAGGGATGGTGAAAAACTGTTTTTT. This translates into CASSFRDRDGEKLFF.

The V call is TRBV3-1 (or the pseudogene TRBV3-2), the J call TRBJ2-5; TRBD2 agrees at 8 bases. Per germline, CDR1 LGHDT and CDR2 YNNKEL (reference sequence). This CDR3 has 14 amino acids. V gave up 4 bases and J gave up 4 bases; unmatched junction bases: 5. The CDR3: CASSPASGGETQYF. The CDR3 nucleotides read TGTGCCAGCAGCCCAGCGAGCGGGGGAGAGACCCAGTACTTC.

The chain has TRBV6-5 and TRBJ2-1; 7 nucleotides match TRBD1. This CDR3 spans 12 amino acids. V dropped 6 bases and J dropped 9; count of bases not matched to a gene: 5. Germline V gene lookup returns CDR1 MNHEY and CDR2 SVGAGI. CDR3 protein: CASRDGTAEQFF. The DNA of the CDR3 is TGTGCCAGCAGGGACGGGACAGCTGAGCAGTTCTTC.

V is TRBV6-5 and J is TRBJ2-7, with TRBD1 identical over 11 bases. Losses at the gene ends were 6 bases for V and 4 bases for J; bases not matched to a gene: 8. Germline CDR1 is MNHEY and CDR2 is SVGAGI. CDR3 length: 15 residues. The CDR3 bases are TGTGCCAGCAGAGCGTACCGGGACAGGGGGTACGAGCAGTACTTC. Its protein product is CASRAYRDRGYEQYF.

A few counts support this clone. In nucleotides, the CDR3 is TGTGCCAGTAGTATCGGTAGCCGCAGCTCCTACGAGCAGTACTTC. This gives the protein CASSIGSRSSYEQYF. The chain has TRBV19 and TRBJ2-7; no firm D call. CDR1 LNHDA and CDR2 SQIVND come from the germline V gene (reference sequence). This CDR3 comprises 15 residues. V was shortened by 3 bases and J by 0 bases, with 12 bases between the two germline ends. The full variable domain, in which reference TRBV19 and TRBJ2-7 provide the parts outside the CDR3, is DGGITQSPKYLFRKEGQNVTLSCEQNLNHDAMYWYRQDPGQGLRLIYYSQIVNDFQKGDIAEGYSVSREKKESFPLTVTSAQKNPTAFYLCASSIGSRSSYEQYFGPGTRLTVT.

The rearrangement links TRBV7-9 to TRBJ1-4; D ambiguous. Germline-derived CDR1 and CDR2 are SEHNR and FQNEAQ (reference sequence). The V gene lost 1 base and the J gene lost 7 bases, with 16 bases spanning the gap. This CDR3 is 16 amino acids long. For the CDR3, the DNA is TGTGCCAGCAGCTTAGGAGTAGGGAGCCGTGGTGAAAAACTGTTTTTT. Residues: CASSLGVGSRGEKLFF.

The J gene is TRBJ2-7, the V gene TRBV6-5, with 7 bases that match TRBD1. Germline CDR1 is MNHEY and CDR2 is SVGAGI. This CDR3 is 15 amino acids long. The V segment lost 5 bases and the J segment 2 bases; nucleotides outside the gene matches: 9. This CDR3 reads CASSLSSGTAYEQYF. The CDR3 DNA is TGTGCCAGCAGTCTCTCCTCCGGGACAGCCTACGAGCAGTACTTC.

This chain connects TRBV30 to TRBJ1-3; possible D gene TRBD1, 5 bases. CDR3 length: 15 residues. Germline loops: CDR1 GTSNPN, CDR2 SVGIG (reference sequence). V dropped 4 bases and J dropped 0 bases, with 13 bases sitting between them. Here the CDR3 DNA reads TGTGCCTGGAAGGGGTGGTCTTACTCTGGAAACACCATATATTTT. Protein: CAWKGWSYSGNTIYF.

The chain couples TRBV7-9 to TRBJ2-7, with 7 bases aligning to TRBD1. The CDR3 is 13 residues long. Losses at the gene ends were 3 bases for V and 5 bases for J; bases not matched to a gene: 4. In germline, CDR1 is SEHNR, CDR2 FQNEAQ (reference sequence). CDR3 coding DNA: TGTGCCAGCAGCTTGGCAGGGGGTAACGAGCAGTACTTC. Translated, it gives CASSLAGGNEQYF.

This clone has a handful of counts. This rearrangement joins TRBV4-2 to TRBJ1-5, with D uncertain. The length of the CDR3 is 15 residues. Germline CDR1 is LGHNA and CDR2 is YNFKEQ. Trimming took off 0 bases at V and 0 bases at J, with 6 bases between the two ends. The CDR3 DNA follows: TGTGCCAGCAGCCAAGAGGACTTTAGCAATCAGCCCCAGCATTTT. This sequence encodes CASSQEDFSNQPQHF.

The chain carries TRBV4-2 and TRBJ1-4; TRBD1 matches 11 bases. This CDR3 is built from 16 residues. Looked up from germline, CDR1 is LGHNA and CDR2 is YNFKEQ. The ends lost 4 bases at V and 8 bases at J; junction bases unmatched: 9. The CDR3 nucleotides read TGTGCCAGCAGCCGGACAGGGGGCAGGAGGGGGGAAAAACTGTTTTTT. It codes for CASSRTGGRRGEKLFF.

This clone was observed a few times. The V and J genes are TRBV7-2 and TRBJ2-5; 7 nucleotides agree with TRBD1. V dropped 2 bases and J dropped 4; count of bases not matched to a gene: 1. Germline CDR1 is SGHTA and CDR2 is FQGNSA. The CDR3 totals 13 residues. The CDR3 is CASSLYRGETQYF. CDR3 sequence (DNA): TGTGCCAGCAGCTTATACAGGGGAGAGACCCAGTACTTC.

The chain couples TRBV9 to TRBJ2-7, with D perhaps matching TRBD1 (5 bases). Germline V gene sequence: CDR1 SGDLS, CDR2 YYNGEE. The CDR3 is 15 amino acids. Trimming took off 0 bases at V and 3 bases at J, with 13 bases between the two ends. DNA for the CDR3: TGTGCCAGCAGCGTAGGGGGCGTAGGTAACTACGAGCAGTACTTC. As protein: CASSVGGVGNYEQYF.

The chain links TRBV20-1 to TRBJ2-3; 9 nucleotides agree with TRBD2. The CDR3 is made up of 11 amino acids. V dropped 8 bases and J dropped 10; count of bases not matched to a gene: 7. Germline CDR1 DFQATT, CDR2 SNEGSKA (reference sequence). The CDR3 sequence: CSTYAGGSQYF. The CDR3 nucleotides are TGCAGTACTTATGCGGGGGGGTCGCAGTATTTT.

This clone has a single count. This rearrangement joins TRBV3-1 (or the pseudogene TRBV3-2) to TRBJ2-3; 9 bases map to TRBD2. The CDR3 loop spans 14 amino acids. Unmatched junction bases numbered 3, after V lost 1 base and J lost 7 bases. From germline, CDR1 is LGHDT and CDR2 YNNKEL (reference sequence). As DNA, the CDR3 is TGTGCCAGCAGCCAAGGAGCGGGGGGCAATACGCAGTATTTT. Protein: CASSQGAGGNTQYF.

The chain is built from TRBV19 and TRBJ1-1; possible D gene TRBD1, 5 bases. CDR1 is LNHDA, CDR2 SQIVND, per germline (reference sequence). Trimming removed 1 base from V and 5 bases from J, with 11 bases in between. The CDR3 extends over 14 amino acids. CDR3 sequence (DNA): TGTGCCAGTAGTATAGTTTCGGGGGGGACTGAAGCTTTCTTT. Residues: CASSIVSGGTEAFF.

The table lists this clone with a count of one. The chain employs TRBV7-8 and TRBJ1-4; possibly TRBD1 for D (5 bases). Trimming shortened V by 4 bases and J by 7 bases, and 19 bases separated the two germline ends. The V gene's germline CDR1 is SGHVS and CDR2 FQNEAQ. This CDR3 spans 16 amino acids. CDR3 loop: CASSSEPDSFIEKLFF. The CDR3 DNA reads TGTGCCAGCAGCTCCGAGCCCGACAGCTTTATTGAAAAACTGTTTTTT.

This sequence joins TRBV7-9 and TRBJ1-2; 11 nucleotides align to TRBD1. The V gene's germline CDR1 is SEHNR and CDR2 FQNEAQ (reference sequence). There are 15 residues in the CDR3. V trimming: 6 bases; J trimming: 7 bases; junction bases outside the gene matches: 10. This CDR3 reads CASSPVGQGAAGYTF. CDR3 bases: TGTGCCAGCAGTCCCGTCGGACAGGGGGCGGCTGGCTACACCTTC.

This chain links TRBV7-9 with TRBJ2-5; unclear D gene. Trimming shortened V by 2 bases and J by 1 base, and 2 bases separated the two germline ends. Germline V gives CDR1 SEHNR, CDR2 FQNEAQ (reference sequence). The CDR3 runs 12 residues. CDR3 in DNA: TGTGCCAGCAGCTTACTCCAAGAGACCCAGTACTTC. The encoded protein is CASSLLQETQYF.

The chain employs TRBV2 and TRBJ2-7, with TRBD2 matching 7 bases. This CDR3 region has 13 residues. Trimming took 6 bases from V and 2 from J; bases not matched to a gene: 4. Looked up from germline, CDR1 is SNHLY and CDR2 is FYNNEI. The CDR3 DNA sequence: TGTGCCAGCAGCGCAGGGACTACCTACGAGCAGTACTTC. This gives the protein CASSAGTTYEQYF.

In its sample, this clone was seen once. V is TRBV27 and J is TRBJ1-5; D is ambiguous. The CDR3 has 16 amino acids. Germline CDR1 is MNHEY and CDR2 is SMNVEV (reference sequence). V gave up 2 bases and J gave up 0 bases, with 11 bases separating them. The CDR3, as DNA: TGTGCCAGCAGTTTAAAGTCAGGCTATAGCAATCAGCCCCAGCATTTT. Its protein product is CASSLKSGYSNQPQHF.

The chain carries TRBV19 and TRBJ1-3; weak D call: TRBD1 (6 bases). Trimming cost V 4 bases and J 3 bases, with 13 bases left between them. The CDR3 extends over 15 amino acids. CDR1 LNHDA and CDR2 SQIVND come from the germline V gene (reference sequence). CDR3 loop: CASSTRDISGNTIYF. CDR3 sequence (DNA): TGTGCCAGTAGTACCCGGGACATCAGTGGAAACACCATATATTTT.

This clone has just one count. The rearrangement joins TRBV7-9 to TRBJ2-5; D may be TRBD2 (5 bases). Germline assignment: CDR1 SEHNR and CDR2 FQNEAQ (reference sequence). The CDR3 length is 14 residues. The V gene lost 8 bases and the J gene lost 3 bases, with 16 bases spanning the gap. DNA for the CDR3: TGTGCCAGCCGCGGGTCTCAGTCGAAAGAGACCCAGTACTTC. This translates into CASRGSQSKETQYF. The complete variable domain, with remaining parts taken from reference TRBV7-9 and TRBJ2-5, reads DTGVSQNPRHKITKRGQNVTFRCDPISEHNRLYWYRQTLGQGPEFLTYFQNEAQLEKSRLLSDRFSAERPKGSFSTLEIQRTEQGDSAMYLCASRGSQSKETQYFGPGTRLLVL.